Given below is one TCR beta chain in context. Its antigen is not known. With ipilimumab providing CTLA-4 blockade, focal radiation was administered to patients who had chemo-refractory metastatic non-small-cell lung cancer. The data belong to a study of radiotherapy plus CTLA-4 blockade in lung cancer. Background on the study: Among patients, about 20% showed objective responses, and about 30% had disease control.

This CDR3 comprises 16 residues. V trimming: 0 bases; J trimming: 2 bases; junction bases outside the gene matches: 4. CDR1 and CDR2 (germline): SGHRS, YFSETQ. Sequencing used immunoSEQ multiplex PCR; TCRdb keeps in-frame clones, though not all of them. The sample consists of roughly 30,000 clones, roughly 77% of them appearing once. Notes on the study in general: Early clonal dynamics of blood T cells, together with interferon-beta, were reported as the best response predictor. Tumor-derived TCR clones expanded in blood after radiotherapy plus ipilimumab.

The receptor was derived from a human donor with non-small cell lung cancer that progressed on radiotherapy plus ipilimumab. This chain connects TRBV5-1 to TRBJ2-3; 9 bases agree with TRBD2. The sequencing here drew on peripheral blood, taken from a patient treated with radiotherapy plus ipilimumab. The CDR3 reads CASSLAAGGVTDTQYF. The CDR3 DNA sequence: TGCGCCAGCAGCTTGGCCGCGGGGGGGGTCACAGATACGCAGTATTTT.